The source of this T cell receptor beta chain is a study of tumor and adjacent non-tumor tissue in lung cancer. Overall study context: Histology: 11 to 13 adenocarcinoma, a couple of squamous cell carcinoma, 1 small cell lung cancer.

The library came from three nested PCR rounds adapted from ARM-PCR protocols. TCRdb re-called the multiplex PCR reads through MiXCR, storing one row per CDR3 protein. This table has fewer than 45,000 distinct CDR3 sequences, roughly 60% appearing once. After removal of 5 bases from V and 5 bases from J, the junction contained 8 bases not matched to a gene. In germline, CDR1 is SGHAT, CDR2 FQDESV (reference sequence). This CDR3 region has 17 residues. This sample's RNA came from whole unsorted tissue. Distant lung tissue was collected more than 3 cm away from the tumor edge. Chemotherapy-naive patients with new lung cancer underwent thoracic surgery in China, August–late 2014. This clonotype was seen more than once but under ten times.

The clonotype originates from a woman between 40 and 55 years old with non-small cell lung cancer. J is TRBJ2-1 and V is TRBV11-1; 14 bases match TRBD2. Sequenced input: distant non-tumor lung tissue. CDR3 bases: TGTGCCAGCAGCCCGGGACTAGCGGGAGAAGTTGACAATGAGCAGTTCTTC. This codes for CASSPGLAGEVDNEQFF.